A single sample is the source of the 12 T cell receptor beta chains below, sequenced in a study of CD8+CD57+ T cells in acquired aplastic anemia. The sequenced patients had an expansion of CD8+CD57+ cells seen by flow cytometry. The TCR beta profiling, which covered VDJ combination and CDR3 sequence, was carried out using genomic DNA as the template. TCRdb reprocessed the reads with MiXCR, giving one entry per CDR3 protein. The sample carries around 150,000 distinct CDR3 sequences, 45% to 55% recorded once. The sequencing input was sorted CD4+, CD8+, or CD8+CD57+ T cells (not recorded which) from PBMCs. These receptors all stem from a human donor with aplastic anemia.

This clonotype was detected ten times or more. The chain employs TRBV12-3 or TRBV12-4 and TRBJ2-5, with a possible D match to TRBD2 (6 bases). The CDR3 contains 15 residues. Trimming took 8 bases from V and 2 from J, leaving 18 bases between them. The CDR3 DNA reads TGTGCCAGCGGTACCTGGGAGGACCTTCAAGAGACCCAGTACTTC. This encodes CASGTWEDLQETQYF.

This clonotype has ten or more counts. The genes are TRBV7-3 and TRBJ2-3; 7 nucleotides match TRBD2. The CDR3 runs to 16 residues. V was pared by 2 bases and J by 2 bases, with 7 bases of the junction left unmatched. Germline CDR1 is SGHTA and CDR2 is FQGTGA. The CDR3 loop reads CASSLVAGDHTDTQYF. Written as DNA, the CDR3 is TGTGCCAGCAGCTTAGTAGCGGGCGACCACACAGATACGCAGTATTTT.

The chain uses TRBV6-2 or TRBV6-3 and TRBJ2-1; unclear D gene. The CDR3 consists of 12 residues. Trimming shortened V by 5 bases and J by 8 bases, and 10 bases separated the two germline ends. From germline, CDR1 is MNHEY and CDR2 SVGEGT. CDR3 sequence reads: CASSPSLYEQFF. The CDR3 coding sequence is TGTGCCAGCAGTCCGTCCCTCTATGAGCAGTTCTTC.

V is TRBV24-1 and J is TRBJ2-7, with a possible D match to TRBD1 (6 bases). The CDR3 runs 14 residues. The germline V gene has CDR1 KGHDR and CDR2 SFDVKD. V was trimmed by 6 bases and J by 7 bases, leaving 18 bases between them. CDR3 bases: TGTGCCACCAGTACTTCTTTAAGGGGGAGTGAGCAGTACTTC. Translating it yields CATSTSLRGSEQYF.

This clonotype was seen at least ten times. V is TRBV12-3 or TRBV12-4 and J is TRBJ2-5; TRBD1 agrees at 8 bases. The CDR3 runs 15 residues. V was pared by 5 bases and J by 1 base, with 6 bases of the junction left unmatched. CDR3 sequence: CASSAPGQGQETQYF. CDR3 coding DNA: TGTGCCAGCAGTGCACCCGGACAGGGCCAAGAGACCCAGTACTTC.

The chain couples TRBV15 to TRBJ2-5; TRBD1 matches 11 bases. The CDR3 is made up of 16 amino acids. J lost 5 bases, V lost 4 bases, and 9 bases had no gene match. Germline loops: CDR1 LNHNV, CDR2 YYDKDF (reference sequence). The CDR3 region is CATSILDRGRLETQYF. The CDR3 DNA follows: TGTGCCACCAGCATCCTGGACAGGGGGCGATTGGAGACCCAGTACTTC.

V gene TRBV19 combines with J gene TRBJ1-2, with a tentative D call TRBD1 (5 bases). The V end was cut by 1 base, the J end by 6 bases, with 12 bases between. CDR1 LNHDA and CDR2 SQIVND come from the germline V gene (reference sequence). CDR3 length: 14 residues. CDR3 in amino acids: CASSIASQVHGYTF. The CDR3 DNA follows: TGTGCCAGTAGTATAGCTTCACAGGTGCATGGCTACACCTTC. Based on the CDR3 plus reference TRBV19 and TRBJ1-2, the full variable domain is DGGITQSPKYLFRKEGQNVTLSCEQNLNHDAMYWYRQDPGQGLRLIYYSQIVNDFQKGDIAEGYSVSREKKESFPLTVTSAQKNPTAFYLCASSIASQVHGYTFGSGTRLTVV.

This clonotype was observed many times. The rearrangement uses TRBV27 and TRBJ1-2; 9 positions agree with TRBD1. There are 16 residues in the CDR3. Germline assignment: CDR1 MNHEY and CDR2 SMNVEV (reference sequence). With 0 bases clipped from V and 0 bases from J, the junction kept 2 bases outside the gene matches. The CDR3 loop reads CASSLSGQGSNYGYTF. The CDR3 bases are TGTGCCAGCAGTTTATCGGGACAGGGATCTAACTATGGCTACACCTTC.

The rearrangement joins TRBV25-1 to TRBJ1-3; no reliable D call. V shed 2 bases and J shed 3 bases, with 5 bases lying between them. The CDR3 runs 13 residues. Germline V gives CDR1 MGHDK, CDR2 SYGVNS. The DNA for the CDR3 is TGTGCCAGCAGTGAAGCGGGTGGAAACACCATATATTTT. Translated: CASSEAGGNTIYF.

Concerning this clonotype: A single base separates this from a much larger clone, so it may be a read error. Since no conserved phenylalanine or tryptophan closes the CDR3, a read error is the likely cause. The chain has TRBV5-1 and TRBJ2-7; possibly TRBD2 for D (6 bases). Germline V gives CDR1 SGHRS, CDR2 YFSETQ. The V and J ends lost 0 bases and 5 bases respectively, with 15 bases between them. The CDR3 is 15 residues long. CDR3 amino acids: CASSLAGTLGDEQYL. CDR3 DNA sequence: TGCGCCAGCAGCTTGGCCGGGACTCTTGGGGACGAGCAGTACCTC.

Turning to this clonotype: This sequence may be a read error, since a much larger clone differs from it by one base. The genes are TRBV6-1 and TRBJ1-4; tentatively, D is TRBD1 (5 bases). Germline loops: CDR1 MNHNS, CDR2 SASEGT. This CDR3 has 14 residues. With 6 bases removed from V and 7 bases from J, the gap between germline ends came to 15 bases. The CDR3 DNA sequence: TGTGCCAGCAGAGACGGGGGTTACTTTGAAAAACTGTTTTTT. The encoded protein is CASRDGGYFEKLFF.

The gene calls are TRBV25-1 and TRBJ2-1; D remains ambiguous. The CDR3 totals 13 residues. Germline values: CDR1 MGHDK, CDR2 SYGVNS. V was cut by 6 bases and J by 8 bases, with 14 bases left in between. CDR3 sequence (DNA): TGTGCCAGCAGCGATACAAATGGGGATGAGCAGTTCTTC. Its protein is CASSDTNGDEQFF.